The TCR beta chain described here comes from a study of post-analysis software for immune sequencing data. Study summary: The study covered relapsing-remitting, secondary progressive and progressive-relapsing courses of multiple sclerosis. Study-wide findings and caveats: Normalized Chao1 diversity was significantly reduced in patients versus controls. Controls showed lower frequencies than patients for roughly five TRBV segments, and TRBV5-6, TRBV5-1 and TRBV20-1 were among these.

This clonotype has more than one count but fewer than ten. The antigen remains unidentified. TCR beta cDNA libraries had unique molecular identifiers. TCRdb used MiXCR to reprocess the PCR reads, holding one entry per CDR3 protein. This sample has about 430,000 distinct CDR3 sequences, with 30% to 40% found just once. After removal of 2 bases from V and 3 bases from J, the junction contained 7 bases not matched to a gene. CDR1 is SGHRS and CDR2 is YFSETQ in the germline V gene. There are 16 residues in the CDR3. This chain links TRBV5-1 with TRBJ2-7; TRBD1 matches 11 bases. The sequenced sample was blood. This TCR was sampled from a girl aged 2 to 9 with multiple sclerosis. CDR3 nucleotide sequence: TGCGCCAGCAGCTTCCCCACCGGGACAGGGGGCTACGAGCAGTACTTC. Its protein product is CASSFPTGTGGYEQYF.